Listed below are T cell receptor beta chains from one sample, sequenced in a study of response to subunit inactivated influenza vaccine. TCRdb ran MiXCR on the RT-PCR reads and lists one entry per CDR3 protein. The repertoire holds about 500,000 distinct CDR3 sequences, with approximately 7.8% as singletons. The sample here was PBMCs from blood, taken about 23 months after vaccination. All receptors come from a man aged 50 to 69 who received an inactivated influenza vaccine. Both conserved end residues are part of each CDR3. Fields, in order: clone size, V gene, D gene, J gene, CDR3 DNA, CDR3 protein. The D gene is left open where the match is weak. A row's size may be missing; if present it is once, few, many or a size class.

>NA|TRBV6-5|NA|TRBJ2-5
TGTGCCAGCAGTTCCTTCGGAGAGACCCAGTACTTC
CASSSFGETQYF
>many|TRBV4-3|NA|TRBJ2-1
TGCGCCAGCAGCCAAGTGAGGCTGACGAGCTCCTACAATGAGCAGTTCTTC
CASSQVRLTSSYNEQFF
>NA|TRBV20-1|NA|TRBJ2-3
TGCAGTGCTAGAGATCTACGGGACGACACAGATACGCAGTATTTT
CSARDLRDDTDTQYF
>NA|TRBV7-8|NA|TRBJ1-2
TGTGCCAGCAGCTTAGAGGGAACTAGCTTCTATGGCTACACCTTC
CASSLEGTSFYGYTF
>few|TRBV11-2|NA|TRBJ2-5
TGTGCCAGCAGCGGGAGCGTTGGGAGTGGGGAGACCCAGTACTTC
CASSGSVGSGETQYF
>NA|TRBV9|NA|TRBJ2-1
TGTGCCAGCAGCGTCCGAGCTAGCACCATTCCTAATGAGCAGTTCTTC
CASSVRASTIPNEQFF
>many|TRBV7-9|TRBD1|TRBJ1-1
TGTGCCAGCAGCGACAGGGGATGGAACACTGAAGCTTTCTTT
CASSDRGWNTEAFF
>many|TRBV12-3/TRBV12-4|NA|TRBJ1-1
TGTGCCAGCAGCCGACAGTCGAACACTGAAGCTTTCTTT
CASSRQSNTEAFF
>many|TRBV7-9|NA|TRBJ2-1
TGTGCCAGCAGCTCCCTTTTGGGGACCCCAGAGGGCAATGAGCAGTTCTTC
CASSSLLGTPEGNEQFF
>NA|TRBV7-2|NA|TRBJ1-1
TGTGCCAGCGCCCCGGGGGCCTCCTACGGTGAAGCTTTCTTT
CASAPGASYGEAFF
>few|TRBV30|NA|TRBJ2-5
TGTGCCTGGAGCGTCATGATGGAGACCCAGTACTTC
CAWSVMMETQYF
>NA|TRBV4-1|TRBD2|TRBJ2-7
TGCGCCAGCAGCCAATATAGTAGCGGGAGGACGACCGCCTACGAGCAGTACTTC
CASSQYSSGRTTAYEQYF
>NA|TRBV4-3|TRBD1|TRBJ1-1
TGCGCCAGCAGCCAAGTGACAGGGGTGGGAACTGAAGCTTTCTTT
CASSQVTGVGTEAFF
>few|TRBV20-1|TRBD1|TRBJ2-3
TGCAGTGCTACCGGGACAGGGGACACAGATACGCAGTATTTT
CSATGTGDTDTQYF
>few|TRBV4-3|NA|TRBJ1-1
TGCGCCAGCAGCCAAGATCGAGTAGGGGGCACTGAAGCTTTCTTT
CASSQDRVGGTEAFF
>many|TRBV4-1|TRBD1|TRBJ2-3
TGCGCCAGCAGCCGGGACAGGTACCCCACAGATACGCAGTATTTT
CASSRDRYPTDTQYF
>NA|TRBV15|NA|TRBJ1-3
TGTGCCACCAGCGCTCAGGAACCCTCTGGAAACACCATATATTTT
CATSAQEPSGNTIYF
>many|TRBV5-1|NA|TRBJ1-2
TGCGCCAGCAGAGGGAATGGTGGCTACACCTTC
CASRGNGGYTF